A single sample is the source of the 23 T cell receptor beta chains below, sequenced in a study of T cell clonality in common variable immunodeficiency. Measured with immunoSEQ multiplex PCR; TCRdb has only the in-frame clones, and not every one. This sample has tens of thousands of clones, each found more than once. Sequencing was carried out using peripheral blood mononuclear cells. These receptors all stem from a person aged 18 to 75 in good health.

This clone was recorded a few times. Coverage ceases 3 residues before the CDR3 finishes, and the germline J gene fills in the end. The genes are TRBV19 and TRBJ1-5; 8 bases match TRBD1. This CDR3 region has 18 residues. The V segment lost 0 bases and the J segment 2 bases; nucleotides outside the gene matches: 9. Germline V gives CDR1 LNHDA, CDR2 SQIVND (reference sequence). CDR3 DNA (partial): TGTGCCAGTAGTATAGAAGGCAGGGGGCTGGTAGGCAATCAGCCC. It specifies CASSIEGRGLVGNQP. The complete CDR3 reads CASSIEGRGLVGNQPQHF.

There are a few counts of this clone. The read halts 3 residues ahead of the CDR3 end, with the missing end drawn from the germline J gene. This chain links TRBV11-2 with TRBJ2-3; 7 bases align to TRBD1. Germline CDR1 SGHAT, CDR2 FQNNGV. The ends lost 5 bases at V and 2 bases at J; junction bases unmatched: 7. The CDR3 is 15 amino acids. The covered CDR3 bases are TGTGCCAGCAGCCCCGGGACAGTTTTCACAGATACG. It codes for CASSPGTVFTDT. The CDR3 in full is CASSPGTVFTDTQYF.

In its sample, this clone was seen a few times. The CDR3 bases that were read are TGTGCCAGCAGCAGTCCGGGACAGGGTAATGGC. This encodes CASSSPGQGNG. The whole CDR3 reads CASSSPGQGNGYTF. This rearrangement joins TRBV7-9 to TRBJ1-2; 9 bases map to TRBD1. The DNA ends 3 residues before the CDR3 does, and the rest of the CDR3 is filled in from the germline J gene. Unmatched junction bases numbered 7, after V lost 5 bases and J lost 6 bases. The CDR3 has 14 residues. Germline assignment: CDR1 SEHNR and CDR2 FQNEAQ (reference sequence).

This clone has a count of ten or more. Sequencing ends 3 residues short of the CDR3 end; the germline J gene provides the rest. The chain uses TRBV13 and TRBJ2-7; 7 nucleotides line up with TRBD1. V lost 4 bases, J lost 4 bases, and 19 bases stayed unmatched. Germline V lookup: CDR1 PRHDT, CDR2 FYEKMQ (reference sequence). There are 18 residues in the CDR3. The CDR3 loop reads CASSSGRATGERLYEQYF. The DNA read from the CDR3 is TGTGCCAGCAGCTCAGGTCGGGCCACAGGGGAAAGACTTTACGAG. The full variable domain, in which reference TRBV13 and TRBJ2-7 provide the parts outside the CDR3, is AAGVIQSPRHLIKEKRETATLKCYPIPRHDTVYWYQQGPGQDPQFLISFYEKMQSDKGSIPDRFSAQQFSDYHSELNMSSLELGDSALYFCASSSGRATGERLYEQYFGPGTRLTVT.

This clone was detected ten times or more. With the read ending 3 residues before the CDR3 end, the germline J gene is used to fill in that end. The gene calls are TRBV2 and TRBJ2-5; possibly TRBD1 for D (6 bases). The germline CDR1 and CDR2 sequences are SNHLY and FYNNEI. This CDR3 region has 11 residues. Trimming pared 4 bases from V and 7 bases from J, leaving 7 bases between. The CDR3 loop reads CASSAQGTQYF. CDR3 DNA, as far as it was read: TGTGCCAGCAGTGCACAGGGGACC.

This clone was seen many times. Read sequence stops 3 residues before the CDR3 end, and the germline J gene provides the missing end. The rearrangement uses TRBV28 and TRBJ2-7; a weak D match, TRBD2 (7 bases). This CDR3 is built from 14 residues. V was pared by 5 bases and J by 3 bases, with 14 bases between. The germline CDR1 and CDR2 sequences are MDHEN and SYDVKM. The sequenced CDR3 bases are TGTGCCAGCAGTGAGGGGGGGGCTCGCTACGAG. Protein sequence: CASSEGGARYE. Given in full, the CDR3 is CASSEGGARYEQYF.

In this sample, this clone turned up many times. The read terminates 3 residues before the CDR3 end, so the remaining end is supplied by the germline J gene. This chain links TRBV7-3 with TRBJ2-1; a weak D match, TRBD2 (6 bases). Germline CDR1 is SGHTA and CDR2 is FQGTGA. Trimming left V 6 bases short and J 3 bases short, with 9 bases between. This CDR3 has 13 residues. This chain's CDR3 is CASRDYFYNEQFF. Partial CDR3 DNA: TGTGCCAGCAGGGACTATTTCTACAATGAG.

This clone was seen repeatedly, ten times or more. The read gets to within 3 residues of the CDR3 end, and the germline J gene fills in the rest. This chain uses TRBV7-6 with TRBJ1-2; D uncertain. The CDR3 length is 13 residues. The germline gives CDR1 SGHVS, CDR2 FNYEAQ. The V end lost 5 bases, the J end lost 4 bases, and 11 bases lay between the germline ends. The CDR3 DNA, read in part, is TGTGCCAGCAGCCGAGTCGAGGCCTATGGC. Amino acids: CASSRVEAYG. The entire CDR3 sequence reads CASSRVEAYGYTF.

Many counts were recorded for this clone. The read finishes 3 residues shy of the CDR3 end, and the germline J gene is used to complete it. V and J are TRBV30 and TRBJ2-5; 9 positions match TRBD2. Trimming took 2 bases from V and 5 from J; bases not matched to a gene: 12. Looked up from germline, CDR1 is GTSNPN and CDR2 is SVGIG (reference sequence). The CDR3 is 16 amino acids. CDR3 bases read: TGTGCCTGGAGTCTCCCAGGAGCGGGAGGCGGGGAGACC. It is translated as CAWSLPGAGGGET. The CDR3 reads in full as CAWSLPGAGGGETQYF.

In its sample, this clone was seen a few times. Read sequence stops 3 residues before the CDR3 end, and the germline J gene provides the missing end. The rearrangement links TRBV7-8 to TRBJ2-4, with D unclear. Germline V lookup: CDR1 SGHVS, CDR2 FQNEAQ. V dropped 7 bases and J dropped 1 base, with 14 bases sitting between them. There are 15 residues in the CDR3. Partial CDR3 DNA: TGTGCCAGCACTGGTACCAGTTTCGCCAAAAACATT. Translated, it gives CASTGTSFAKNI. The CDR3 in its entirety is CASTGTSFAKNIQYF.

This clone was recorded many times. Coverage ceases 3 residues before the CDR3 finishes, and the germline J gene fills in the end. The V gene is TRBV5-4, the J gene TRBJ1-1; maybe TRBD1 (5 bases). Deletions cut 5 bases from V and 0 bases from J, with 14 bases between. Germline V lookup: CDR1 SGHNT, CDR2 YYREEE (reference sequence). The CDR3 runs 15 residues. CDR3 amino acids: CASSIYRNMNTEAFF. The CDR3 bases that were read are TGTGCCAGCAGTATATACAGGAACATGAACACTGAA.

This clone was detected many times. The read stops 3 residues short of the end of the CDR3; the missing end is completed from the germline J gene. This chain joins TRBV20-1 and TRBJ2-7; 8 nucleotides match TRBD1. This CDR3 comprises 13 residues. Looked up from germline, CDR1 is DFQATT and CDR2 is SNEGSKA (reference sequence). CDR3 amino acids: CSARTGRTYEQYF. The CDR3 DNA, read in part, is TGCAGCGCCCGGACAGGGAGGACCTACGAG.

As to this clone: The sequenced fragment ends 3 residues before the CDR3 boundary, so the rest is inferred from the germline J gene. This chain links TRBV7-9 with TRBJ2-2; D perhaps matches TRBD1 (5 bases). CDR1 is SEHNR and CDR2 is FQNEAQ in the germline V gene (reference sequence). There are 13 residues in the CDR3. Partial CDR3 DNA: TGTGCCAGCAGCCCCCCTGGGGCCAACGTG. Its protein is CASSPPGANV. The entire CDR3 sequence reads CASSPPGANVLFF. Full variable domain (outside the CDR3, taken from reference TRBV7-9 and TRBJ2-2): DTGVSQNPRHKITKRGQNVTFRCDPISEHNRLYWYRQTLGQGPEFLTYFQNEAQLEKSRLLSDRFSAERPKGSFSTLEIQRTEQGDSAMYLCASSPPGANVLFFGEGSRLTVL.

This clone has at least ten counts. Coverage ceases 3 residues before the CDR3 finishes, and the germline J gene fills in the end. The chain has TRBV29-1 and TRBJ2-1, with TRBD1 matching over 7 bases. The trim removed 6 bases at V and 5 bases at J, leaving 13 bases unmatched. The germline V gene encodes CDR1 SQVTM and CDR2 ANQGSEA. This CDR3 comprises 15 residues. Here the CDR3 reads CSVPRQGRSDNEQFF. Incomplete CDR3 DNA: TGCAGCGTCCCCCGACAGGGCCGGTCGGACAATGAG.

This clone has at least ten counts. CDR3 region: CASRETWTDNTGELFF. The DNA read from the CDR3 is TGTGCCAGCAGGGAGACTTGGACAGATAACACCGGGGAG. The V call is TRBV12-3 or TRBV12-4, the J call TRBJ2-2; D possibly corresponds to TRBD1 (6 bases). The sequence runs out 3 residues before the end of the CDR3; the remainder is reconstructed from the germline J gene. V shed 6 bases and J shed 2 bases, with 16 bases lying between them. The CDR3 contains 16 residues.

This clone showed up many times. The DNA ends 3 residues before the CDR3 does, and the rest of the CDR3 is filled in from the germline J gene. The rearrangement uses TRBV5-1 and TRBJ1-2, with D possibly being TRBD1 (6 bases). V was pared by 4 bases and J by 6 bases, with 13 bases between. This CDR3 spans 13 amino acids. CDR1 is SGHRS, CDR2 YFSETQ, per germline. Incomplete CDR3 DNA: TGCGCCAGCAGCGTGCAGGGGAAGGATGGC. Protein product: CASSVQGKDG. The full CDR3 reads CASSVQGKDGYTF. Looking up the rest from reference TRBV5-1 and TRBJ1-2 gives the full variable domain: KAGVTQTPRYLIKTRGQQVTLSCSPISGHRSVSWYQQTPGQGLQFLFEYFSETQRNKGNFPGRFSGRQFSNSRSEMNVSTLELGDSALYLCASSVQGKDGYTFGSGTRLTVV.

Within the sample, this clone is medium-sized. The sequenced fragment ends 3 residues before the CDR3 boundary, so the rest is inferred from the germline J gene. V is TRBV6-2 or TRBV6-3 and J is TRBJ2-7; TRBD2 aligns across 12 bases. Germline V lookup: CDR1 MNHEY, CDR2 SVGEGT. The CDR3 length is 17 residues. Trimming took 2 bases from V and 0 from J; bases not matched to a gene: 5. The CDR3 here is CASSYGLAGGISYEQYF. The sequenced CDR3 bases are TGTGCCAGCAGTTACGGCCTAGCGGGGGGGATCTCCTACGAG.

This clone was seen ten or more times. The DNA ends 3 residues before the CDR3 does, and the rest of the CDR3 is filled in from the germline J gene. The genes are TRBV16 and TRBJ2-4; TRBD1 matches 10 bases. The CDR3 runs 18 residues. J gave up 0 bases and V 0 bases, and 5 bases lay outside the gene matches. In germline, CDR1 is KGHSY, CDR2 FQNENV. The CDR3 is CASSQSRGTGVAKNIQYF. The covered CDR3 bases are TGTGCCAGCAGCCAATCCAGAGGGACAGGGGTAGCCAAAAACATT.

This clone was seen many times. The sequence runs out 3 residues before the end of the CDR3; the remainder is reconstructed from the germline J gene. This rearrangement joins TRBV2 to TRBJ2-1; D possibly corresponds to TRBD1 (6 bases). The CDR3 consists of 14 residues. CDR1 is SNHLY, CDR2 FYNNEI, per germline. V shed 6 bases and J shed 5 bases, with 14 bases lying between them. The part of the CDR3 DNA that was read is TGTGCCAGCAGGGTTCCCGGACAGCACAATGAG. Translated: CASRVPGQHNE. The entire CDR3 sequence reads CASRVPGQHNEQFF.

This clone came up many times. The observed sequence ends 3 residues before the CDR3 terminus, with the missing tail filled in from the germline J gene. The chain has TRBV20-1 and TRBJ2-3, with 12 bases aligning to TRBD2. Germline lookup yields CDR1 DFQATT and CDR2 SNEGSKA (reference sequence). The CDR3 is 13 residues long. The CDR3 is CSAPTSGGKTQYF. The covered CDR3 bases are TGCAGTGCACCGACTAGCGGGGGAAAGACG.

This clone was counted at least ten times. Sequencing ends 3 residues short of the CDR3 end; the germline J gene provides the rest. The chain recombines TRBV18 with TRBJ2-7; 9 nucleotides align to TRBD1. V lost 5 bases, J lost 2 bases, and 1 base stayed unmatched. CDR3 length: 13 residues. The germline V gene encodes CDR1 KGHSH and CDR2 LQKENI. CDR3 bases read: TGTGCCAGCTCAAGGGACAGGGCCTACGAG. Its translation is CASSRDRAYE. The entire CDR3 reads CASSRDRAYEQYF. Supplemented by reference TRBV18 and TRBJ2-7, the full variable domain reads NAGVMQNPRHLVRRRGQEARLRCSPMKGHSHVYWYRQLPEEGLKFMVYLQKENIIDESGMPKERFSAEFPKEGPSILRIQQVVRGDSAAYFCASSRDRAYEQYFGPGTRLTVT.

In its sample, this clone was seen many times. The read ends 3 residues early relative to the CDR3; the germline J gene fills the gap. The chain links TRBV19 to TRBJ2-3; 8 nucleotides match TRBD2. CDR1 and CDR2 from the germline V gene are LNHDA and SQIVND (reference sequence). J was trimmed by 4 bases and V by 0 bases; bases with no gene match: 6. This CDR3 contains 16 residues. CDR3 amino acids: CASSIDGSGTSDTQYF. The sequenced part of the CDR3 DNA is TGTGCCAGTAGTATAGACGGTAGCGGGACCTCAGATACG.

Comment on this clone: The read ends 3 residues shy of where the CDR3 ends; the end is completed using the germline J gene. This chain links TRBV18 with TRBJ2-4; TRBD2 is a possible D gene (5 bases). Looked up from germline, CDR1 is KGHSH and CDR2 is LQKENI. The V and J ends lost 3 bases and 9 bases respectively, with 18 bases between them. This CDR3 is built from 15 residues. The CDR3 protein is CASSPPSSGPVIQYF. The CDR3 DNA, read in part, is TGTGCCAGCTCACCCCCCTCCAGCGGTCCGGTCATT.